This is a list of T cell receptor beta chains from one sample in a study of response to subunit inactivated influenza vaccine. TCRdb used MiXCR to reprocess the RT-PCR reads, holding one entry per CDR3 protein. This sample yields about half a million distinct CDR3 sequences, of which approximately 24% are seen a single time; 1.5% to 2% belongs to the top ten. This material consisted of CD4+ T cells sorted from PBMCs, taken about 5 days after vaccination. The origin of the receptors is a man aged 50 or older who received an inactivated influenza vaccine. Both conserved end residues are part of each CDR3. D genes are given only for firm matches. Clone size is shown for a subset of rows, as once, few, many or a class of expanded clone.

D gene	V gene	J gene	clone size	CDR3 DNA	CDR3 protein
TRBD1	TRBV20-1	TRBJ2-7	.	TGCAGTGCTAGAGACGGGACAGGGGGGAGGGAGCAGTACTTC	CSARDGTGGREQYF
.	TRBV4-2	TRBJ2-3	.	TGTGCCAGCAGCCAAGATGCGGTTACGCAGTATTTT	CASSQDAVTQYF
TRBD1	TRBV5-6	TRBJ2-5	few	TGTGCCAGCAGCTCACCGACAGGGTTTGAGACCCAGTACTTC	CASSSPTGFETQYF
.	TRBV7-9	TRBJ1-5	.	TGTGCCAGCAGCTTGGGACGAGGTTACAATCAGCCCCAGCATTTT	CASSLGRGYNQPQHF
TRBD2	TRBV24-1	TRBJ2-1	many	TGTGCCACCAGTGATGGACTAGCGGGAGAAACGAGGGAGCAGTTCTTC	CATSDGLAGETREQFF
.	TRBV29-1	TRBJ2-2	.	TGCAGCGTTGTTGAGGGCCCGGCCGGGGAGCTGTTTTTT	CSVVEGPAGELFF
.	TRBV5-5	TRBJ2-5	.	TGTGCCAGCAGCCTGCGTGGACAGAAAGAGACCCAGTACTTC	CASSLRGQKETQYF
TRBD1	TRBV12-3/TRBV12-4	TRBJ2-3	few	TGTGCCAGCAGTTCGACAGGGACAGATACGCAGTATTTT	CASSSTGTDTQYF
.	TRBV20-1	TRBJ1-2	few	TGCAGTGCTAGAGATGCGAGGGGCGGCTATGGCTACACCTTC	CSARDARGGYGYTF
.	TRBV20-1	TRBJ2-4	few	TGCAGTACCCTGGGGGCCCTAGCCAAAAACATTCAGTACTTC	CSTLGALAKNIQYF
TRBD2	TRBV11-1	TRBJ2-2	.	TGTGCCAGCAGCCCGATGATTCGACTAGCGGGAGTTACCGGGGAGCTGTTTTTT	CASSPMIRLAGVTGELFF
.	TRBV25-1	TRBJ2-1	few	TGTGCCAGCACACCGCGGGGCTACAATGAGCAGTTCTTC	CASTPRGYNEQFF
.	TRBV20-1	TRBJ2-2	.	TGCAGTGCTTCCAACGGGGTTACCGGGGAGCTGTTTTTT	CSASNGVTGELFF
TRBD2	TRBV20-1	TRBJ2-5	.	TGCAGTGCTAGAGATCGAGCGGGGCAAGAGACCCAGTACTTC	CSARDRAGQETQYF
TRBD1	TRBV3-1	TRBJ2-7	few	TGTGCCAGCAGCCAACTAGACAGGGGGCTTGACTACGAGCAGTACTTC	CASSQLDRGLDYEQYF
.	TRBV6-5	TRBJ1-2	.	TGTGCCAGCAGTTACTCCCCGAGGCGAGGAAATGGCTACACCTTC	CASSYSPRRGNGYTF
TRBD2	TRBV12-3/TRBV12-4	TRBJ2-1	few	TGTGCCAGCAGCGTTAGCGGGGGAACCCTCAATGAGCAGTTCTTC	CASSVSGGTLNEQFF
.	TRBV11-2	TRBJ1-2	.	TGTGCCAGCAGCTTAGACTGGGGCGACTATGGCTACACCTTC	CASSLDWGDYGYTF
.	TRBV20-1	TRBJ2-3	few	TGCAGTGCTGCGAAGGGGGGGGATACGCAGTATTTT	CSAAKGGDTQYF
.	TRBV27	TRBJ2-1	few	TGTGCCAGCAGTTTACTTTCCAGGGGTAATGAGCAGTTCTTC	CASSLLSRGNEQFF
.	TRBV6-1	TRBJ1-2	few	TGTGCCACCCTCCAACGGAATTATGGCTACACCTTC	CATLQRNYGYTF
TRBD2	TRBV5-1	TRBJ2-1	.	TGCGCCAGCAGCCTACTAGCGGGAGTGGGCACTGAGCAGTTCTTC	CASSLLAGVGTEQFF